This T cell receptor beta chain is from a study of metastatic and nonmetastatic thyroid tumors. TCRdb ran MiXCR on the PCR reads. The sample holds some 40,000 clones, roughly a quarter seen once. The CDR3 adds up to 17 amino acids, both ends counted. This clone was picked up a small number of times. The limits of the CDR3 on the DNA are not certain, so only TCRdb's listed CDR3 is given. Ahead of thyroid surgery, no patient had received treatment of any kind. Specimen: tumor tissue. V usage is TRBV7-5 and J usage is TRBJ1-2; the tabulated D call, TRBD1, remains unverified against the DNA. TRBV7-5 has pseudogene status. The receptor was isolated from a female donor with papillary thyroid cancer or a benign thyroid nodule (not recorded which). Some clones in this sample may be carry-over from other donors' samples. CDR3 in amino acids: CISVPEASGHPIVGYTF.